This entry features one TCR beta chain sequence. Profiling relied on immunoSEQ multiplex PCR, and the TCRdb table lists in-frame clones only, not all of them. The data hold approximately 240,000 clones, with approximately 91% observed a single time. These data come from a study of blood T cell repertoires in COVID-19. CDR1 and CDR2 from the germline V gene are LGHDT and YNNKEL (reference sequence). V gave up 5 bases and J gave up 4 bases; unmatched junction bases: 6. The CDR3 covers 14 residues. The chain recombines TRBV3-1 (or the pseudogene TRBV3-2) with TRBJ1-1; TRBD1 matches at 8 bases. The source is a man aged 30-40 years with COVID-19, enrolled during active disease. Sample: peripheral blood. The CDR3 coding sequence is TGTGCCAGCAGCTTTCGGACAGGGACCACTGAAGCTTTCTTT. It codes for CASSFRTGTTEAFF.